These 22 T cell receptor beta chains were all obtained from the same sample, sequenced in a study of cytomegalovirus exposure and HLA in healthy donors. The PCR ran on 60 Vbeta and 13 Jbeta primers. Sequencing was performed with immunoSEQ multiplex PCR; in TCRdb, only in-frame clones are kept and a portion is missing. Of about 160,000 clones detected, roughly 65% appear once; the ten largest clones hold 4.5% to 5%. The sequenced sample was PBMCs. The receptors here all came from a man younger than 35 in good health and CMV-seropositive.

The V gene is TRBV30, the J gene TRBJ1-2; no definite D call. V gave up 5 bases and J gave up 4 bases, with 11 bases separating them. CDR1 and CDR2 (germline): GTSNPN, SVGIG (reference sequence). The CDR3 loop spans 12 amino acids. The CDR3: CAWAQDFYGYTF. In DNA form, the CDR3 reads TGTGCCTGGGCGCAGGACTTCTATGGCTACACCTTC.

Only one count was recorded for this clone. The chain links TRBV18 to TRBJ1-6; 7 bases agree with TRBD1. The CDR3 sequence is 15 residues long. Per the germline V gene, CDR1 is KGHSH and CDR2 is LQKENI. The junction had 11 bases not matched to a gene; V was cut back by 8 bases and J by 7 bases. The CDR3 DNA sequence: TGTGCCAGCACCACCCAGGGGGTTTCAAATTCACCCCTCCACTTT. Protein sequence: CASTTQGVSNSPLHF. Full variable domain (remainder filled in from reference TRBV18 and TRBJ1-6): NAGVMQNPRHLVRRRGQEARLRCSPMKGHSHVYWYRQLPEEGLKFMVYLQKENIIDESGMPKERFSAEFPKEGPSILRIQQVVRGDSAAYFCASTTQGVSNSPLHFGNGTRLTVT.

This chain joins TRBV7-3 and TRBJ2-1; 10 positions match TRBD1. From germline, CDR1 is SGHTA and CDR2 FQGTGA. The CDR3 runs to 15 residues. Trimming removed 7 bases from V and 4 bases from J; junction bases left unmatched: 7. The CDR3 reads CASTPDRGEYNEQFF. The CDR3 DNA reads as TGTGCCAGCACCCCGGACAGGGGGGAGTACAATGAGCAGTTCTTC.

The chain couples TRBV7-2 to TRBJ2-5, with D maybe TRBD1 (6 bases). With 5 bases removed from V and 2 bases from J, the gap between germline ends came to 9 bases. This CDR3 region has 13 residues. Germline V lookup: CDR1 SGHTA, CDR2 FQGNSA. DNA for the CDR3: TGTGCCAGCAGCCGGGACATTCAAGAGACCCAGTACTTC. Protein sequence: CASSRDIQETQYF. Full variable domain (remainder filled in from reference TRBV7-2 and TRBJ2-5): GAGVSQSPSNKVTEKGKDVELRCDPISGHTALYWYRQSLGQGLEFLIYFQGNSAPDKSGLPSDRFSAERTGGSVSTLTIQRTQQEDSAVYLCASSRDIQETQYFGPGTRLLVL.

This chain joins TRBV6-5 and TRBJ2-1, with D perhaps matching TRBD2 (7 bases). V lost 6 bases to trimming and J lost 6 bases, with 15 bases between them. The CDR3 covers 14 residues. Germline lookup yields CDR1 MNHEY and CDR2 SVGAGI. As DNA, the CDR3 is TGTGCCAGCAGATCCCGGGGGGCTGGCAATGAGCAGTTCTTC. Its translation: CASRSRGAGNEQFF.

The chain links TRBV18 to TRBJ1-6; D perhaps matches TRBD1 (5 bases). The V and J ends lost 4 bases and 8 bases respectively, with 9 bases between them. The V gene's germline CDR1 is KGHSH and CDR2 LQKENI. The CDR3 totals 13 residues. The CDR3 loop reads CASSRTGDSPLHF. CDR3 nucleotides: TGTGCCAGCTCACGCACAGGAGATTCACCCCTCCACTTT.

This clone was recorded many times. The DNA of the CDR3 is TGTGCCAGCAGCCTAGAGACTAGCGGGGGAATCTCCTCCTACAATGAGCAGTTCTTC. Translated: CASSLETSGGISSYNEQFF. V is TRBV5-6 and J is TRBJ2-1, with 12 bases that match TRBD2. Germline V gene sequence: CDR1 SGHDT, CDR2 YYEEEE. V lost 4 bases and J lost 0; bases outside the gene matches: 11. The CDR3 totals 19 residues. The whole variable domain, remainder taken from reference TRBV5-6 and TRBJ2-1, is DAGVTQSPTHLIKTRGQQVTLRCSPKSGHDTVSWYQQALGQGPQFIFQYYEEEERQRGNFPDRFSGHQFPNYSSELNVNALLLGDSALYLCASSLETSGGISSYNEQFFGPGTRLTVL.

The chain combines TRBV20-1 with TRBJ2-5; tentative D call: TRBD2 (5 bases). V was cut by 7 bases and J by 5 bases, with 8 bases left in between. Germline values: CDR1 DFQATT, CDR2 SNEGSKA (reference sequence). CDR3 length: 10 amino acids. The CDR3 reads CSGLAETQYF. The CDR3 nucleotides are TGCAGTGGGTTAGCGGAGACCCAGTACTTC.

The rearrangement joins TRBV27 to TRBJ2-2; 8 bases agree with TRBD1. The germline V gene has CDR1 MNHEY and CDR2 SMNVEV (reference sequence). The CDR3 sequence is 15 residues long. J was trimmed by 7 bases and V by 2 bases; bases with no gene match: 6. CDR3 region: CASSLRQGAGGELFF. As DNA, the CDR3 is TGTGCCAGCAGTTTACGGCAGGGGGCGGGCGGGGAGCTGTTTTTT.

This chain uses TRBV9 with TRBJ2-2; 7 nucleotides match TRBD2. Germline V gene lookup returns CDR1 SGDLS and CDR2 YYNGEE. The V and J ends lost 0 bases and 1 base, in that order; junction bases with no gene match: 6. This CDR3 region has 17 residues. The CDR3 loop reads CASSVGGAGLNTGELFF. CDR3 DNA sequence: TGTGCCAGCAGCGTAGGTGGAGCGGGGTTGAACACCGGGGAGCTGTTTTTT. Full variable domain (remainder filled in from reference TRBV9 and TRBJ2-2): DSGVTQTPKHLITATGQRVTLRCSPRSGDLSVYWYQQSLDQGLQFLIQYYNGEERAKGNILERFSAQQFPDLHSELNLSSLELGDSALYFCASSVGGAGLNTGELFFGEGSRLTVL.

This clone has a single count. The sample contains more than one DNA sequence encoding this CDR3. The chain is built from TRBV30 and TRBJ1-2, with a weak D call TRBD1 (5 bases). The CDR3 totals 12 residues. Germline loops: CDR1 GTSNPN, CDR2 SVGIG (reference sequence). Deletions cut 3 bases from V and 10 bases from J, with 15 bases between. CDR3 region: CAWSPGTPLYTF. CDR3 in DNA: TGTGCCTGGAGCCCCGGGACTCCTCTCTACACCTTC.

The sample holds one count of this clone. The gene calls are TRBV6-5 and TRBJ2-5, with D perhaps matching TRBD1 (6 bases). CDR1 is MNHEY and CDR2 is SVGAGI in the germline V gene. V was shortened by 0 bases and J by 4 bases, with 9 bases between the two germline ends. This CDR3 comprises 14 residues. As DNA, the CDR3 is TGTGCCAGCAGTTACTCGCAGGGGTTAGAGACCCAGTACTTC. Translated, it gives CASSYSQGLETQYF.

The gene calls are TRBV11-2 and TRBJ1-3, with 9 bases aligning to TRBD1. The length of the CDR3 is 14 residues. Looked up from germline, CDR1 is SGHAT and CDR2 is FQNNGV. Losses at the gene ends were 5 bases for V and 5 bases for J; bases not matched to a gene: 4. CDR3 amino acids: CASSQGQGRNTIYF. Here the CDR3 DNA reads TGTGCCAGCAGCCAAGGACAGGGGAGAAACACCATATATTTT.

This rearrangement joins TRBV6-6 to TRBJ1-5; TRBD1 agrees at 7 bases. This CDR3 is built from 15 residues. Germline CDR1 reads MNHNY; CDR2 reads SVGAGI (reference sequence). J lost 6 bases, V lost 6 bases, and 11 bases had no gene match. CDR3 sequence (DNA): TGTGCCAGCAGCCCGTTCCGACAGGGTGGTCAGCCCCAGCATTTT. Translated: CASSPFRQGGQPQHF.

This sequence joins TRBV5-4 and TRBJ1-3, with TRBD1 identical over 7 bases. Germline CDR1 reads SGHNT; CDR2 reads YYREEE (reference sequence). The CDR3 has 16 residues. V lost 4 bases, J lost 0 bases, and 7 bases stayed unmatched. CDR3 loop: CASSKGTVFSGNTIYF. CDR3 nucleotides: TGTGCCAGCAGCAAGGGGACAGTTTTCTCTGGAAACACCATATATTTT.

This chain uses TRBV4-1 with TRBJ2-3, with 7 bases identical to TRBD2. Per the germline V gene, CDR1 is MGHRA and CDR2 is YSYEKL. This CDR3 comprises 16 residues. V shed 5 bases and J 4 bases; nucleotides not matched to a gene: 12. Here the CDR3 DNA reads TGCGCCAGCAGCGCCGGCGTGGGAGGGCTTGCAGATACGCAGTATTTT. It encodes CASSAGVGGLADTQYF.

The rearrangement links TRBV28 to TRBJ1-6; unclear D gene. With 2 bases removed from V and 4 bases from J, the gap between germline ends came to 9 bases. This CDR3 is 15 amino acids long. Germline V gene lookup returns CDR1 MDHEN and CDR2 SYDVKM. In nucleotides, the CDR3 is TGTGCCAGCAGTTTAGACCCGACTTATAATTCACCCCTCCACTTT. The encoded protein is CASSLDPTYNSPLHF.

The V call is TRBV28, the J call TRBJ1-1, with TRBD1 matching 12 bases. V dropped 6 bases and J dropped 10; count of bases not matched to a gene: 3. This CDR3 comprises 12 residues. Germline CDR1 and CDR2: MDHEN and SYDVKM. CDR3 sequence reads: CASRGTGGRAFF. CDR3 DNA sequence: TGTGCCAGCAGAGGGACAGGGGGCCGAGCTTTCTTT. The full variable domain, with the rest looked up from reference TRBV28 and TRBJ1-1, is DVKVTQSSRYLVKRTGEKVFLECVQDMDHENMFWYRQDPGLGLRLIYFSYDVKMKEKGDIPEGYSVSREKKERFSLILESASTNQTSMYLCASRGTGGRAFFGQGTRLTVV.

V and J are TRBV7-3 and TRBJ1-1; the D is unclear. The CDR3 runs 14 residues. V lost 5 bases, J lost 0 bases, and 10 bases lay in between. Germline V gives CDR1 SGHTA, CDR2 FQGTGA. The chain's CDR3 is CASSPDGVNTEAFF. The CDR3 DNA sequence: TGTGCCAGCAGCCCCGACGGAGTGAACACTGAAGCTTTCTTT.

The V call is TRBV2, the J call TRBJ2-2; TRBD2 matches 9 bases. There are 15 residues in the CDR3. V lost 8 bases and J lost 5; bases outside the gene matches: 9. CDR1 and CDR2 from the germline V gene are SNHLY and FYNNEI. DNA for the CDR3: TGTGCCAGCGTCGGTGGGCTAGCGGGAACCGGGGAGCTGTTTTTT. It yields the protein CASVGGLAGTGELFF.

The V call is TRBV5-6, the J call TRBJ1-2; a possible D gene is TRBD1 (6 bases). In germline, CDR1 is SGHDT, CDR2 YYEEEE. The CDR3 sequence is 12 residues long. V was cut by 4 bases and J by 6 bases, with 10 bases left in between. CDR3 DNA: TGTGCCAGCAGCGCCTCAGGGGATGGCTACACCTTC. It codes for CASSASGDGYTF. The variable domain in full, completed from reference TRBV5-6 and TRBJ1-2, reads DAGVTQSPTHLIKTRGQQVTLRCSPKSGHDTVSWYQQALGQGPQFIFQYYEEEERQRGNFPDRFSGHQFPNYSSELNVNALLLGDSALYLCASSASGDGYTFGSGTRLTVV.

The rearrangement joins TRBV19 to TRBJ2-1; a possible D gene is TRBD2 (7 bases). V was cut by 4 bases and J by 2 bases, with 9 bases left in between. CDR3 length: 14 amino acids. In germline, CDR1 is LNHDA, CDR2 SQIVND (reference sequence). The CDR3 sequence: CASSRGGPYNEQFF. The CDR3 nucleotides read TGTGCCAGTAGTAGGGGGGGGCCCTACAATGAGCAGTTCTTC.